The 25 T cell receptor beta chains listed next were all sequenced from one sample in a study of beta chain features in type 1 diabetes. The sequenced template was cDNA made from the entire isolated RNA. The data were produced by immunoSEQ multiplex PCR, yet TCRdb's version contains in-frame clones alone and is incomplete. The sample has 250,000 to 350,000 clones, roughly an eighth seen once; the top ten hold about 0.016%. Broader study findings: Within each of all four CD4+ subsets, Type 1 diabetes patients had TCRB CDR3s that were moderately but significantly shorter.

These receptors' antigens are unknown. The sample taken for sequencing was naive CD4+ T cells from blood. The source is a man aged 30 to 45 with type 1 diabetes.

This clone was counted a few times. This sequence joins TRBV5-1 and TRBJ2-7; the D gene is possibly TRBD2 (5 bases). The CDR3 is 15 amino acids. In germline, CDR1 is SGHRS, CDR2 YFSETQ. Trimming removed 0 bases at V and 5 bases at J, with 15 bases between. The CDR3 here is CASSLVPGGDDEQYF. As DNA, the CDR3 is TGCGCCAGCAGCTTGGTTCCAGGAGGAGATGACGAGCAGTACTTC. The variable domain in full, with the rest retrieved from reference TRBV5-1 and TRBJ2-7, is KAGVTQTPRYLIKTRGQQVTLSCSPISGHRSVSWYQQTPGQGLQFLFEYFSETQRNKGNFPGRFSGRQFSNSRSEMNVSTLELGDSALYLCASSLVPGGDDEQYFGPGTRLTVT.

The chain carries TRBV20-1 and TRBJ2-5; D uncertain. The CDR3 extends over 11 amino acids. Trimming pared 5 bases from V and 9 bases from J, leaving 13 bases between. Germline V CDR1 and CDR2: DFQATT, SNEGSKA (reference sequence). The CDR3 reads CSAPDTPAQYF. The DNA of the CDR3 is TGCAGTGCTCCCGACACCCCGGCCCAGTACTTC.

This clone has a handful of counts. The genes are TRBV15 and TRBJ1-5; D is perhaps TRBD1 (5 bases). Trimming removed 4 bases from V and 1 base from J, with 14 bases in between. The CDR3 consists of 16 residues. Germline V gives CDR1 LNHNV, CDR2 YYDKDF (reference sequence). CDR3 coding DNA: TGTGCCACCAGCATAAGGACAAGCGGGAGCAATCAGCCCCAGCATTTT. The encoded protein is CATSIRTSGSNQPQHF. The variable domain in full, with the rest retrieved from reference TRBV15 and TRBJ1-5, is DAMVIQNPRYQVTQFGKPVTLSCSQTLNHNVMYWYQQKSSQAPKLLFHYYDKDFNNEADTPDNFQSRRPNTSFCFLDIRSPGLGDTAMYLCATSIRTSGSNQPQHFGDGTRLSIL.

The chain couples TRBV7-9 to TRBJ1-2; D gene unclear. This CDR3 is 13 amino acids long. Germline V CDR1 and CDR2: SEHNR, FQNEAQ (reference sequence). V was cut by 1 base and J by 6 bases, with 9 bases left in between. CDR3: CASSLDNSDGYTF. CDR3 nucleotide sequence: TGTGCCAGCAGCTTAGACAACAGTGATGGCTACACCTTC.

This clone has more than one count but fewer than ten. The chain is built from TRBV6-5 and TRBJ1-1; D unclear. This CDR3 has 13 residues. Trimming cost V 3 bases and J 6 bases, with 11 bases left between them. Per the germline V gene, CDR1 is MNHEY and CDR2 is SVGAGI. CDR3 protein: CASSYSRRAEAFF. In DNA, the CDR3 is TGTGCCAGCAGTTATTCACGGAGGGCTGAAGCTTTCTTT.

This clone has only a few counts. The chain is built from TRBV28 and TRBJ2-7, with 9 bases matching TRBD1. The germline V gene encodes CDR1 MDHEN and CDR2 SYDVKM. This CDR3 has 15 residues. V gave up 3 bases and J gave up 7 bases; unmatched junction bases: 10. CDR3 bases: TGTGCCAGCAGTTTGCCCGGGACAGGGATCTTAGAGCAGTACTTC. It translates to CASSLPGTGILEQYF.

This clone was observed a few times. The chain joins TRBV5-1 to TRBJ1-1, with TRBD1 as a possible D gene (5 bases). V lost 0 bases, J lost 3 bases, and 6 bases lay in between. There are 13 residues in the CDR3. CDR1 SGHRS and CDR2 YFSETQ come from the germline V gene. CDR3 region: CASSLGRDTEAFF. The CDR3 DNA sequence: TGCGCCAGCAGCTTGGGCAGGGACACTGAAGCTTTCTTT.

This clone was observed a handful of times. The chain uses TRBV28 and TRBJ2-7; 7 bases line up with TRBD1. V lost 10 bases, J lost 1 base, and 10 bases stayed unmatched. There are 14 residues in the CDR3. Germline loops: CDR1 MDHEN, CDR2 SYDVKM. CDR3 region: CATLRGQDSYEQYF. The CDR3 nucleotides read TGTGCCACCCTTAGAGGACAGGATTCCTACGAGCAGTACTTC.

This clone was seen only a few times. CDR3 bases: TGTGCCAGCAGCTTGGGCTTCATGAAAGAGACCCAGTACTTC. Protein: CASSLGFMKETQYF. This chain links TRBV7-6 with TRBJ2-5, with no clear D. CDR1 and CDR2 (germline): SGHVS, FNYEAQ. This CDR3 has 14 amino acids. The V gene lost 3 bases and the J gene lost 3 bases, with 11 bases spanning the gap.

The CDR3 DNA follows: TGCGCCAGCAGGCAGGGGGCTCACGGGGCCAACGTCCTGACTTTC. Amino acid sequence: CASRQGAHGANVLTF. The chain couples TRBV5-1 to TRBJ2-6; TRBD1 matches at 8 bases. Trimming cost V 5 bases and J 4 bases; bases outside gene matches: 5. Looked up from germline, CDR1 is SGHRS and CDR2 is YFSETQ. The CDR3 contains 15 residues.

This clone has only a few counts. CDR3 bases: TGTGCCAGCAGTTCTCTAGCGGGAGTAAAGACCCAGTACTTC. Translating it yields CASSSLAGVKTQYF. V is TRBV6-6 and J is TRBJ2-5; 10 bases align to TRBD2. The CDR3 sequence is 14 residues long. Germline CDR1 is MNHNY and CDR2 is SVGAGI (reference sequence). V was clipped by 4 bases and J by 6 bases; unmatched bases: 5.

In this sample, this clone turned up a few times. The rearrangement uses TRBV9 and TRBJ1-1, with no clear D. Germline V lookup: CDR1 SGDLS, CDR2 YYNGEE. CDR3 length: 15 amino acids. With 0 bases removed from V and 3 bases from J, the gap between germline ends came to 12 bases. CDR3 sequence reads: CASSVDGVSDTEAFF. Here the CDR3 DNA reads TGTGCCAGCAGCGTAGACGGGGTGTCGGACACTGAAGCTTTCTTT. The full variable domain, with the rest looked up from reference TRBV9 and TRBJ1-1, is DSGVTQTPKHLITATGQRVTLRCSPRSGDLSVYWYQQSLDQGLQFLIQYYNGEERAKGNILERFSAQQFPDLHSELNLSSLELGDSALYFCASSVDGVSDTEAFFGQGTRLTVV.

DNA of the CDR3: TGTGCCAGCAGCAAAGCCTCAGGGATCACCTACGAGCAGTACTTC. It is translated as CASSKASGITYEQYF. This chain joins TRBV21-1 and TRBJ2-7; the D call TRBD1 from the table was never checked on the DNA. TRBV21-1 represents a pseudogene. This CDR3 has 15 residues.

V gene TRBV28 combines with J gene TRBJ1-2; possible D gene TRBD1, 6 bases. V lost 5 bases and J 4 bases, leaving 11 bases between the germline ends. The CDR3 is 13 amino acids. The V gene's germline CDR1 is MDHEN and CDR2 SYDVKM. The CDR3 is CASSRVRGYGYTF. The CDR3, as DNA: TGTGCCAGCAGTCGAGTCAGGGGCTATGGCTACACCTTC.

This clone was seen only a few times. The rearrangement uses TRBV5-1 and TRBJ2-5; 15 positions match TRBD2. Germline lookup yields CDR1 SGHRS and CDR2 YFSETQ. V lost 0 bases and J lost 4; bases outside the gene matches: 4. The CDR3 covers 17 residues. This CDR3 is CASSLVPGLAGGETQYF. The CDR3 DNA sequence: TGCGCCAGCAGCTTGGTCCCGGGACTAGCGGGAGGAGAGACCCAGTACTTC.

The V call is TRBV28, the J call TRBJ2-7; TRBD2 matches at 10 bases. CDR1 and CDR2 (germline): MDHEN, SYDVKM. The ends lost 6 bases at V and 1 base at J; junction bases unmatched: 9. This CDR3 has 16 residues. CDR3 sequence reads: CASSSPASGSSYEQYF. The CDR3 nucleotides read TGTGCCAGCAGCTCTCCTGCTAGCGGGAGTTCCTACGAGCAGTACTTC.

This clone turned up a few times. The chain combines TRBV29-1 with TRBJ1-1, with D unclear. V was cut by 2 bases and J by 0 bases, with 10 bases left in between. Germline assignment: CDR1 SQVTM and CDR2 ANQGSEA. This CDR3 is 14 amino acids long. The CDR3 region is CSVETQKLNTEAFF. DNA for the CDR3: TGCAGCGTTGAAACCCAGAAACTGAACACTGAAGCTTTCTTT.

This chain links TRBV11-2 with TRBJ2-7, with a possible D match to TRBD2 (6 bases). The length of the CDR3 is 14 residues. The V end was cut by 4 bases, the J end by 7 bases, with 17 bases between. Per the germline V gene, CDR1 is SGHAT and CDR2 is FQNNGV. The CDR3 sequence is CASSSGLNSGEQYF. The CDR3 nucleotides read TGTGCCAGCAGCTCGGGACTCAACTCGGGGGAGCAGTACTTC.

The chain couples TRBV27 to TRBJ2-5; 15 positions agree with TRBD2. Germline V lookup: CDR1 MNHEY, CDR2 SMNVEV (reference sequence). V trimming: 5 bases; J trimming: 1 base; junction bases outside the gene matches: 5. The CDR3 is 17 amino acids. The CDR3 DNA sequence: TGTGCCAGCAGTGCATGGACTAGCGGGAGGGCCCAAGAGACCCAGTACTTC. Amino acid sequence: CASSAWTSGRAQETQYF.

This clone was seen more than once but under ten times. The chain has TRBV15 and TRBJ1-4; D uncertain. The CDR3 contains 15 residues. The germline V gene has CDR1 LNHNV and CDR2 YYDKDF (reference sequence). V dropped 1 base and J dropped 0 bases, with 6 bases sitting between them. As DNA, the CDR3 is TGTGCCACCAGCAGAGGAGATGCAACTAATGAAAAACTGTTTTTT. Translated: CATSRGDATNEKLFF.

This clone was found a few times. The chain recombines TRBV6-5 with TRBJ1-1, with a possible D match to TRBD1 (5 bases). This CDR3 has 15 residues. Germline CDR1 is MNHEY and CDR2 is SVGAGI. V was shortened by 6 bases and J by 0 bases, with 14 bases between the two germline ends. The CDR3 nucleotides read TGTGCCAGCAGCCCCGGGGGGAACATGAACACTGAAGCTTTCTTT. Its translation: CASSPGGNMNTEAFF.

The V and J genes are TRBV30 and TRBJ2-7; 7 nucleotides align to TRBD2. This CDR3 spans 12 amino acids. The V segment lost 3 bases and the J segment 3 bases; nucleotides outside the gene matches: 2. Germline V gives CDR1 GTSNPN, CDR2 SVGIG (reference sequence). CDR3 sequence: CAWRASGYEQYF. Written as DNA, the CDR3 is TGTGCCTGGAGGGCTAGCGGCTACGAGCAGTACTTC.

This clone appeared a few times. This chain connects TRBV9 to TRBJ2-7, with 8 bases aligning to TRBD2. Germline CDR1 SGDLS, CDR2 YYNGEE. The CDR3 runs to 16 residues. V dropped 0 bases and J dropped 4; count of bases not matched to a gene: 9. Written as DNA, the CDR3 is TGTGCCAGCAGCGTAGATCCGGGAGGGCCTCGGTACGAGCAGTACTTC. Its protein is CASSVDPGGPRYEQYF.

The V and J genes are TRBV10-3 and TRBJ1-1; TRBD1 is a possible D gene (6 bases). In germline, CDR1 is ENHRY, CDR2 SYGVKD. Deletions cut 6 bases from V and 2 bases from J, with 10 bases between. The CDR3 runs to 13 residues. As DNA, the CDR3 is TGTGCCATCAGGACGACAGGCAACACTGAAGCTTTCTTT. It is translated as CAIRTTGNTEAFF.

This clone was found a few times. The rearrangement links TRBV5-1 to TRBJ2-7; 13 bases match TRBD2. V lost 4 bases to trimming and J lost 1 base; unmatched junction nucleotides: 5. Germline V gene data show CDR1 as SGHRS and CDR2 as YFSETQ. The CDR3 spans 16 residues. Here the CDR3 reads CASSLGLAGRSYEQYF. The CDR3 bases are TGCGCCAGCAGCCTGGGACTAGCGGGACGATCCTACGAGCAGTACTTC.